Below are 21 T cell receptor beta chains sequenced from a single sample in a study of T cells expressing NK-cell markers. From the 5' RACE reads, TCRdb lists one entry per CDR3 protein and no DNA. The data include over 350,000 distinct CDR3 sequences; the top ten clones carry approximately 11%. Sequencing was carried out using blood T cells: a sorted CD56 or NKG2C T cell subset, CD4+ or CD8+ T cells, or bulk PBMC T cells (not recorded which). The receptor set was obtained from a woman aged 50 to 60 in good health.

The gene calls are TRBV27 and TRBJ2-1; TCRdb picks TRBD1, but there is no DNA to check that call. Germline V gene lookup returns CDR1 MNHEY and CDR2 SMNVEV (reference sequence). The CDR3 covers 15 residues. The CDR3 sequence is CASRGDWGAYNEQFF.

The chain uses TRBV9 and TRBJ1-6; TCRdb's D call of TRBD1 is untestable without DNA. CDR3 length: 15 amino acids. CDR1 is SGDLS and CDR2 is YYNGEE in the germline V gene. The CDR3 protein is CASSVEGRRGNPLHF.

This CDR3 reads CASKGQGGANYGYTF. This chain links TRBV27 with TRBJ1-2; lacking DNA, the TRBD1 call made by TCRdb goes unchecked. Germline V lookup: CDR1 MNHEY, CDR2 SMNVEV (reference sequence). This CDR3 is built from 15 residues.

The chain uses TRBV5-5 and TRBJ2-5; TCRdb outputs TRBD1, but without DNA this stays unchecked. This CDR3 has 13 amino acids. CDR1 is SGHKS and CDR2 is YYEKEE in the germline V gene (reference sequence). The CDR3 is CASSLMGEETQYF.

The CDR3 protein is CASSLYSGSYTQYF. The rearrangement joins TRBV12-3 or TRBV12-4 to TRBJ2-3. The CDR3 contains 14 residues.

This chain links TRBV5-1 with TRBJ1-2; TCRdb indicates TRBD1, and absent DNA this call remains unverified. The CDR3 consists of 12 residues. Germline V lookup: CDR1 SGHRS, CDR2 YFSETQ. The CDR3 sequence is CASRPGENGYTF.

The chain employs TRBV24-1 and TRBJ2-2; there is no DNA to check the TCRdb D call of TRBD1. CDR3 length: 15 residues. Germline assignment: CDR1 KGHDR and CDR2 SFDVKD. The CDR3 loop is CATTTGTPGTGELFF.

The chain carries TRBV20-1 and TRBJ2-3; the TCRdb D gene call, TRBD2, has no DNA to confirm it. The CDR3 has 15 amino acids. Germline assignment: CDR1 DFQATT and CDR2 SNEGSKA (reference sequence). CDR3 residues: CSAREVAGGPHTQYF.

The chain recombines TRBV5-1 with TRBJ1-1; TCRdb's D gene call, TRBD1, goes unchecked for lack of DNA. The CDR3 sequence is 15 residues long. The germline gives CDR1 SGHRS, CDR2 YFSETQ. This chain's CDR3 is CASSRQGGPNTEAFF.

The chain carries TRBV7-8 and TRBJ2-1; TCRdb designates TRBD1, a call that cannot be tested without DNA. Germline CDR1 SGHVS, CDR2 FQNEAQ. The CDR3 totals 11 residues. CDR3 loop: CASTQRGEQFF.

This clonotype is medium-sized by frequency. V and J are TRBV29-1 and TRBJ2-2. Per germline, CDR1 SQVTM and CDR2 ANQGSEA. CDR3 length equals 11 residues. The CDR3 loop reads CSVGVAGELFF.

This chain connects TRBV4-1 to TRBJ2-1. The V gene's germline CDR1 is MGHRA and CDR2 YSYEKL. There are 13 residues in the CDR3. The CDR3 here is CASSPLQPNEQFF.

The J gene is TRBJ1-3, the V gene TRBV29-1; TCRdb names TRBD1, which stays unverified in the absence of DNA. Germline CDR1 reads SQVTM; CDR2 reads ANQGSEA. The CDR3 spans 11 residues. The CDR3 is CSVDRGDTIYF.

The J gene is TRBJ2-3, the V gene TRBV12-3 or TRBV12-4; TCRdb outputs TRBD2, but without DNA this stays unchecked. The CDR3 runs 13 residues. The CDR3 loop reads CASSGDLGDTQYF.

The chain recombines TRBV29-1 with TRBJ1-2; the TRBD1 assignment by TCRdb is unverifiable without DNA. Germline CDR1 reads SQVTM; CDR2 reads ANQGSEA. This CDR3 is built from 12 residues. The CDR3 protein is CSVGTDFYGYTF.

V gene TRBV12-3 or TRBV12-4 combines with J gene TRBJ1-1. The CDR3 covers 15 residues. CDR3 amino acids: CASSLETAWSTEAFF.

The chain employs TRBV6-5 and TRBJ1-3. From germline, CDR1 is MNHEY and CDR2 SVGAGI. This CDR3 contains 13 residues. This chain's CDR3 is CASSYTAGNTIYF.

This chain links TRBV24-1 with TRBJ2-6; TCRdb returns TRBD2, unconfirmable since there is no DNA. This CDR3 has 19 amino acids. Germline CDR1 and CDR2: KGHDR and SFDVKD. CDR3 in amino acids: CATSDGLGTSATGANVLTF.

CDR3: CSVTPQGAPTETQYF. J is TRBJ2-5 and V is TRBV29-1; TCRdb's D call of TRBD1 is untestable without DNA. The CDR3 spans 15 residues. The germline V gene encodes CDR1 SQVTM and CDR2 ANQGSEA.

The chain links TRBV4-1 to TRBJ1-1. This CDR3 comprises 13 residues. Germline V gives CDR1 MGHRA, CDR2 YSYEKL. This chain's CDR3 is CASSQDLFEGVFF.

This chain joins TRBV5-5 and TRBJ1-4. Germline assignment: CDR1 SGHKS and CDR2 YYEKEE (reference sequence). The length of the CDR3 is 11 residues. This chain's CDR3 is CASSLVEKLFF.